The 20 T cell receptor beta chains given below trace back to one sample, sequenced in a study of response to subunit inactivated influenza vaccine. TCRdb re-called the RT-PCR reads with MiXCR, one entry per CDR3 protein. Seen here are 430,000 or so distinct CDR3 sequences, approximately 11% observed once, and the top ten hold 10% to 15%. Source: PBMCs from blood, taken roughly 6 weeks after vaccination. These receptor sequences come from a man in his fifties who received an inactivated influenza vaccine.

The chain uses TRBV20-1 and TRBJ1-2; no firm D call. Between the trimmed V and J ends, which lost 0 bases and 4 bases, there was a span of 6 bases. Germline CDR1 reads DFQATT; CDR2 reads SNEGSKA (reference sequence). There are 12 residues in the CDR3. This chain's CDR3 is CSARDRSYGYTF. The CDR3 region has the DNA TGCAGTGCTAGAGATAGATCCTATGGCTACACCTTC.

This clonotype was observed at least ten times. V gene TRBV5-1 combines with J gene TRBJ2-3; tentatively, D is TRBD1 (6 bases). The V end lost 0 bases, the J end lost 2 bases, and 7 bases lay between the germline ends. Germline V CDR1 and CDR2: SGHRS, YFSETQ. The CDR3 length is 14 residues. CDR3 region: CASSLDRDTDTQYF. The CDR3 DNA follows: TGCGCCAGCAGCTTGGACAGGGACACAGATACGCAGTATTTT.

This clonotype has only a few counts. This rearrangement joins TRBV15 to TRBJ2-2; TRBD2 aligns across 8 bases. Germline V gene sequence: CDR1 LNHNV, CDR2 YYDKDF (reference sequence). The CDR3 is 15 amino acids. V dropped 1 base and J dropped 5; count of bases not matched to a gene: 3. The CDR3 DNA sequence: TGTGCCACCAGCAGAGTAGCGGGGAAAACCGGGGAGCTGTTTTTT. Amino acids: CATSRVAGKTGELFF.

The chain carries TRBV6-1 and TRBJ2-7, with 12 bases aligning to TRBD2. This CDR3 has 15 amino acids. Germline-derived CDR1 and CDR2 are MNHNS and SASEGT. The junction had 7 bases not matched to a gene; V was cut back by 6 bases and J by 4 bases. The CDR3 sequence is CASRGSSGGAYEQYF. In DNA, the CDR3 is TGTGCCAGCAGAGGTTCTAGCGGGGGGGCTTACGAGCAGTACTTC.

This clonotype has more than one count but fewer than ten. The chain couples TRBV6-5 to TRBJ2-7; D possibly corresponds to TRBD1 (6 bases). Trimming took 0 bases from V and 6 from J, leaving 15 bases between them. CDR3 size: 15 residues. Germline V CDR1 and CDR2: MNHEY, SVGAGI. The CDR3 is CASSYSVRGVAEQYF. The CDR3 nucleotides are TGTGCCAGCAGTTACTCAGTCAGGGGCGTCGCCGAGCAGTACTTC.

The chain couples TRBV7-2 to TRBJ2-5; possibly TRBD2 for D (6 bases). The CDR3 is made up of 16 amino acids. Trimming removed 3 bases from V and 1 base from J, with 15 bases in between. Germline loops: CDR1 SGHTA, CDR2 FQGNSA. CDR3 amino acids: CASSLRAGSSQETQYF. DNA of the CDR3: TGTGCCAGCAGCTTGCGGGCGGGGTCCTCCCAAGAGACCCAGTACTTC.

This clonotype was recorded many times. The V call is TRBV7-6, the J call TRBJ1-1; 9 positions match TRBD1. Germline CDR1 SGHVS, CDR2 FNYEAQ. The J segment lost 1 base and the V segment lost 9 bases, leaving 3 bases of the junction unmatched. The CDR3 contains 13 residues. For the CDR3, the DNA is TGTGCCAGTAAGGACAGGGGGAACACTGAAGCTTTCTTT. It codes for CASKDRGNTEAFF.

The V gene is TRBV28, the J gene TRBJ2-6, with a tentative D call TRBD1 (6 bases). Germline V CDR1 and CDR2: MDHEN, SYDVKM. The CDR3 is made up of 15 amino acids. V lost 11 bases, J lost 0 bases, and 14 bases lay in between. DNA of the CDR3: TGTGCCGTCCGGGACACCCTCTCTGGGGCCAACGTCCTGACTTTC. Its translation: CAVRDTLSGANVLTF.

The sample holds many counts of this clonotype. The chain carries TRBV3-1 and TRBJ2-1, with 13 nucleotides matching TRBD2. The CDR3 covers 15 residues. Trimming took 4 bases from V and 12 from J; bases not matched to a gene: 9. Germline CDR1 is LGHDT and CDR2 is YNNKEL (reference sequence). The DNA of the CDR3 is TGTGCCAGCAGCCCCTCCAGGACTAGCGGGAGCGGGCAGTTCTTC. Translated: CASSPSRTSGSGQFF.

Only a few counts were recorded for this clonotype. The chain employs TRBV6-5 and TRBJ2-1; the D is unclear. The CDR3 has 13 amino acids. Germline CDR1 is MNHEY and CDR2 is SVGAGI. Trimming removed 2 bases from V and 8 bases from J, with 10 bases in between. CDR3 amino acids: CASSYRLGYEQFF. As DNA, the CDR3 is TGTGCCAGCAGTTACCGTTTGGGGTATGAGCAGTTCTTC.

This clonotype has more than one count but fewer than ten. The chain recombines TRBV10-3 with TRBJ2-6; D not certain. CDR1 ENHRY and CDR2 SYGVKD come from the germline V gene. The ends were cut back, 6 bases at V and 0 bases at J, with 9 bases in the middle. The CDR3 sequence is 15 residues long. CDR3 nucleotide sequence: TGTGCCATCAGGGGCGACGGCTCTGGGGCCAACGTCCTGACTTTC. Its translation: CAIRGDGSGANVLTF.

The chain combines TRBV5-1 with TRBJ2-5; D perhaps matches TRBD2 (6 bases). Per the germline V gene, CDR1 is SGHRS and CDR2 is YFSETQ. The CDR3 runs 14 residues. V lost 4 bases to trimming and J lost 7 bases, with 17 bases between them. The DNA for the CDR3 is TGCGCCAGCAGCCCGGCCGGGAGCCCGGGGACCCAGTACTTC. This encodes CASSPAGSPGTQYF. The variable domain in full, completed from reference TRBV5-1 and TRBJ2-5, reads KAGVTQTPRYLIKTRGQQVTLSCSPISGHRSVSWYQQTPGQGLQFLFEYFSETQRNKGNFPGRFSGRQFSNSRSEMNVSTLELGDSALYLCASSPAGSPGTQYFGPGTRLLVL.

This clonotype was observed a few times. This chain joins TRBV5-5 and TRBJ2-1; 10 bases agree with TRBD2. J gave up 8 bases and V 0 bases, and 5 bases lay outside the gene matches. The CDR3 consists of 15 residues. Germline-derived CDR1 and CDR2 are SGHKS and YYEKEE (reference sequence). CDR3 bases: TGTGCCAGCAGCTTGGGTCCTAGCGGGAGCTATGAGCAGTTCTTC. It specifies CASSLGPSGSYEQFF.

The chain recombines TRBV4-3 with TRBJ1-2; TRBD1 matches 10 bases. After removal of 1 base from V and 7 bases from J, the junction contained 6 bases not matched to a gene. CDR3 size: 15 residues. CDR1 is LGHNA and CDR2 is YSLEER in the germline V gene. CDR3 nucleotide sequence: TGCGCCAGCAGCCAAGGAGGGACAGGGGTTTCTGGCTACACCTTC. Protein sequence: CASSQGGTGVSGYTF.

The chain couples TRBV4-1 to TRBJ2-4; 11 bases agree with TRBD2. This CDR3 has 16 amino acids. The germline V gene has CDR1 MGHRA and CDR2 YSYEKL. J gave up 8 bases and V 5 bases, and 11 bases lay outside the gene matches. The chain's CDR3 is CASSSVSGGAVDIQYF. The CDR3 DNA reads TGCGCCAGCAGCTCAGTTAGCGGGGGGGCCGTAGACATTCAGTACTTC.

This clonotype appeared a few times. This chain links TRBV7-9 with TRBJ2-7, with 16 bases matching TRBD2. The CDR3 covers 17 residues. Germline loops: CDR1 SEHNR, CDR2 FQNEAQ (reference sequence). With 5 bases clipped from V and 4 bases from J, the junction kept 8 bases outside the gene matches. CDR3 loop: CASSLGLAGGPGYEQYF. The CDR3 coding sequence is TGTGCCAGCAGCCTGGGACTAGCGGGAGGGCCGGGTTACGAGCAGTACTTC.

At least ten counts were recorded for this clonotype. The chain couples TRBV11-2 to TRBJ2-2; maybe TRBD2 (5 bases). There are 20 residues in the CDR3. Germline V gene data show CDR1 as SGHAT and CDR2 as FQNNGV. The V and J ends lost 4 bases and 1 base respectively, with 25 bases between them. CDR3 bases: TGTGCCAGCAGCTACCCTTTTGGAGGAGGACCCCAATTGAACACCGGGGAGCTGTTTTTT. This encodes CASSYPFGGGPQLNTGELFF.

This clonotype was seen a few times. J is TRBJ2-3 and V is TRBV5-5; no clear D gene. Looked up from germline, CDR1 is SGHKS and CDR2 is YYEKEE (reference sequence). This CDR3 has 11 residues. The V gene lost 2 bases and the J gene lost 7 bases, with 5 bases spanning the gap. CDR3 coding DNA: TGTGCCAGCAGCTTTGAGTATACGCAGTATTTT. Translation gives CASSFEYTQYF.

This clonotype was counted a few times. The CDR3 DNA reads as TGTGCCAGCAGTCCCGAGACACGGACCAATTCACCCCTCCACTTT. This translates into CASSPETRTNSPLHF. This sequence joins TRBV6-1 and TRBJ1-6, with D unclear. Germline V gives CDR1 MNHNS, CDR2 SASEGT. The CDR3 runs 15 residues. V shed 5 bases and J shed 7 bases, with 15 bases lying between them.

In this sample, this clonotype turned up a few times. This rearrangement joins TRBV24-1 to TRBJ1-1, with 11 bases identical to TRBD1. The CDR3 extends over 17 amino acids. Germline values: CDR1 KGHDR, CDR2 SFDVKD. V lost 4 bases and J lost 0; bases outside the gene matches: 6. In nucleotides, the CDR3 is TGTGCCACCAGTGACCCGGGACAGGGGGGCGTGAACACTGAAGCTTTCTTT. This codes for CATSDPGQGGVNTEAFF.